Presented here are 9 T cell receptor beta chains from one specimen sequenced in a study of T cells in Graves' hyperthyroidism and ophthalmopathy. Amplified TCR beta CDR3 regions derived from RNA transcripts. A first-round RT-PCR of the TCR CDR3 used the HTBI primer set. TCRdb reprocessed the multiplex PCR reads via MiXCR and lists one record per CDR3 protein. The table has hundreds of thousands of distinct CDR3 sequences, roughly 14% seen once. The sequenced sample consisted of blood. The receptors shown here come from a woman between 35 and 50 years old with Graves' ophthalmopathy.

V and J are TRBV20-1 and TRBJ1-2; 10 bases match TRBD1. J was trimmed by 7 bases and V by 0 bases; bases with no gene match: 8. This CDR3 has 15 residues. Germline V gene lookup returns CDR1 DFQATT and CDR2 SNEGSKA (reference sequence). The CDR3 nucleotides are TGCAGTGCTAGAGACCGGACAGGGGGGATCTCTGGCTACACCTTC. It is translated as CSARDRTGGISGYTF.

This clonotype has at least ten counts. The J gene is TRBJ1-5, the V gene TRBV7-2; D ambiguous. V lost 4 bases to trimming and J lost 6 bases, with 10 bases between them. This CDR3 has 13 residues. The germline gives CDR1 SGHTA, CDR2 FQGNSA. The CDR3 DNA sequence: TGTGCCAGCAGCTCAAATCGGGGTCAGCCCCAGCATTTT. It translates to CASSSNRGQPQHF.

This clonotype was observed at least ten times. The J gene is TRBJ1-1, the V gene TRBV7-9; a possible D gene is TRBD1 (6 bases). This CDR3 is 14 amino acids long. The V gene lost 5 bases and the J gene lost 1 base, with 11 bases spanning the gap. The germline V gene encodes CDR1 SEHNR and CDR2 FQNEAQ (reference sequence). The CDR3 region has the DNA TGTGCCAGCAGCCGGGACATAGCGAACACTGAAGCTTTCTTT. Protein product: CASSRDIANTEAFF. The full variable domain, with the rest looked up from reference TRBV7-9 and TRBJ1-1, is DTGVSQNPRHKITKRGQNVTFRCDPISEHNRLYWYRQTLGQGPEFLTYFQNEAQLEKSRLLSDRFSAERPKGSFSTLEIQRTEQGDSAMYLCASSRDIANTEAFFGQGTRLTVV.

The gene calls are TRBV15 and TRBJ2-7, with D unresolved. V dropped 3 bases and J dropped 0 bases, with 9 bases sitting between them. CDR3 length: 14 residues. Germline lookup yields CDR1 LNHNV and CDR2 YYDKDF (reference sequence). The CDR3, as DNA: TGTGCCACCAGCAGTGGAAGAAGCTCCTACGAGCAGTACTTC. It specifies CATSSGRSSYEQYF.

This clonotype was counted at least ten times. The rearrangement joins TRBV13 to TRBJ2-5; 9 bases are a match to TRBD2. Germline CDR1 is PRHDT and CDR2 is FYEKMQ (reference sequence). The V and J ends lost 5 bases and 2 bases, in that order; junction bases with no gene match: 9. The CDR3 loop spans 16 amino acids. The CDR3 sequence is CASSPIDSGSQETQYF. DNA for the CDR3: TGTGCCAGCAGCCCCATAGATAGCGGGAGTCAAGAGACCCAGTACTTC. Using reference TRBV13 and TRBJ2-5 for the parts outside the CDR3, the full variable domain is AAGVIQSPRHLIKEKRETATLKCYPIPRHDTVYWYQQGPGQDPQFLISFYEKMQSDKGSIPDRFSAQQFSDYHSELNMSSLELGDSALYFCASSPIDSGSQETQYFGPGTRLLVL.

This clonotype was recorded at least ten times. The chain combines TRBV30 with TRBJ1-1; 10 nucleotides agree with TRBD1. The CDR3 is made up of 14 amino acids. J lost 6 bases, V lost 0 bases, and 4 bases had no gene match. Germline V gives CDR1 GTSNPN, CDR2 SVGIG (reference sequence). As DNA, the CDR3 is TGTGCCTGGAGTGTAGTCGGGACAGGGGCTGAAGCTTTCTTT. This translates into CAWSVVGTGAEAFF.

This clonotype has a count of ten or more. The V gene is TRBV27, the J gene TRBJ1-2; TRBD1 is a possible D gene (6 bases). The CDR3 consists of 13 residues. CDR1 and CDR2 (germline): MNHEY, SMNVEV (reference sequence). Trimming left V 3 bases short and J 8 bases short, with 13 bases between. The CDR3 reads CASSFRGENGYTF. The DNA of the CDR3 is TGTGCCAGCAGTTTCAGGGGCGAGAACGGCTACACCTTC.

The chain joins TRBV13 to TRBJ2-1; D remains unclear. Trimming cost V 1 base and J 6 bases, with 4 bases left between them. Germline V CDR1 and CDR2: PRHDT, FYEKMQ (reference sequence). This CDR3 has 12 amino acids. The CDR3 DNA sequence: TGTGCCAGCAGCTTAGTTAGCAATGAGCAGTTCTTC. Amino acids: CASSLVSNEQFF.

This clonotype has ten or more counts. The gene calls are TRBV7-8 and TRBJ2-7, with TRBD1 matching 7 bases. CDR1 SGHVS and CDR2 FQNEAQ come from the germline V gene. The CDR3 extends over 15 amino acids. The J segment lost 3 bases and the V segment lost 3 bases, leaving 8 bases of the junction unmatched. For the CDR3, the DNA is TGTGCCAGCAGCTTCAGGGACAGCACTTTCTACGAGCAGTACTTC. It codes for CASSFRDSTFYEQYF.